This entry concerns a single T cell receptor beta chain. These data originate in a study of blood T cell repertoires in COVID-19. Study-wide context: COVID-19 samples, acute and convalescent, were from the United States, Italy and Spain. Sample material is recorded as cDNA or gDNA derived from T cells, B-cell-depleted T cells, or PBMCs.

Participants were placed into cohorts based on the clinical history they reported. TCRdb keeps only in-frame clones here, not all; method: immunoSEQ multiplex PCR. The sample contains 250,000 or so clones, 85% to 90% of which appear only once. The CDR3 covers 15 residues. V lost 4 bases and J lost 7; bases outside the gene matches: 10. Per germline, CDR1 SGHRS and CDR2 YFSETQ. This sequence was found in a man aged 35 to 55 who had recovered from COVID-19. V usage is TRBV5-1 and J usage is TRBJ1-4; TRBD1 aligns across 7 bases. Input material: PBMCs or T cells enriched from blood (not recorded which). CDR3 sequence: CASSLSTGESEKLFF. The CDR3 DNA is TGCGCCAGCAGCCTATCTACAGGGGAGAGTGAAAAACTGTTTTTT. Using reference TRBV5-1 and TRBJ1-4 for the parts outside the CDR3, the full variable domain is KAGVTQTPRYLIKTRGQQVTLSCSPISGHRSVSWYQQTPGQGLQFLFEYFSETQRNKGNFPGRFSGRQFSNSRSEMNVSTLELGDSALYLCASSLSTGESEKLFFGSGTQLSVL.